This T cell receptor (beta chain) appears in the sequencing data of a study of blood T cell repertoires in COVID-19. The wider study: Collection of acute and convalescent COVID-19 samples took place in the United States, Italy and Spain. T cells, B-cell-depleted T cells, or PBMCs supplied cDNA or gDNA.

Per germline, CDR1 SEHNR and CDR2 FQNEAQ (reference sequence). This CDR3 contains 13 residues. V dropped 4 bases and J dropped 7 bases, with 10 bases sitting between them. As processed by the authors: The authors estimated nucleated cell counts from reference gene primer amplification. Profiled with immunoSEQ multiplex PCR; TCRdb holds only in-frame clones, not every one. V, J and clone size are taken as reported in that table, and D and trimming were inferred from the DNA itself. The table records 55,000 to 75,000 clones, 70% to 85% of them present only once. The V call is TRBV7-9, the J call TRBJ2-2; D call uncertain. The sample taken for sequencing was peripheral blood. The origin of this receptor is an elderly man with active COVID-19. The CDR3 is CASSSDLIGELFF. The DNA of the CDR3 is TGTGCCAGCAGCTCCGACTTAATCGGGGAGCTGTTTTTT.